The TCR beta chain described here comes from a study of cytomegalovirus exposure and HLA in healthy donors. PCR was performed using 60 Vbeta and 13 Jbeta primers. Assay: immunoSEQ multiplex PCR; the TCRdb copy retains only in-frame clones and omits some. The repertoire includes approximately 77,000 clones, around 79% of them detected once, and less than 4.5% sits in the top ten. The germline V gene has CDR1 LNHNV and CDR2 YYDKDF (reference sequence). Trimming pared 0 bases from V and 4 bases from J, leaving 13 bases between. The CDR3 covers 16 residues. The chain has TRBV15 and TRBJ1-3; the D gene is possibly TRBD1 (6 bases). The receptor was derived from a man in his forties in good health and CMV-seronegative. Input material: PBMCs. The CDR3 spells CATSRDLMGQGNTIYF. The CDR3 nucleotides are TGTGCCACCAGCAGAGATTTAATGGGACAAGGAAACACCATATATTTT.